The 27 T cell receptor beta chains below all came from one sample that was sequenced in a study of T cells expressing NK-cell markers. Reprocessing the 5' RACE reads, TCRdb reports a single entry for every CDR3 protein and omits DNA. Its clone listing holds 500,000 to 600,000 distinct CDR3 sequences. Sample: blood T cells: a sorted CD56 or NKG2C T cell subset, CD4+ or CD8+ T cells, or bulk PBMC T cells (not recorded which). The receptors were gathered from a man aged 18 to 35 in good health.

This CDR3 is CASSIDREQFF. The rearrangement links TRBV5-1 to TRBJ2-1; TCRdb's D call, TRBD1, is unchecked because there is no DNA. This CDR3 is built from 11 residues. CDR1 and CDR2 from the germline V gene are SGHRS and YFSETQ.

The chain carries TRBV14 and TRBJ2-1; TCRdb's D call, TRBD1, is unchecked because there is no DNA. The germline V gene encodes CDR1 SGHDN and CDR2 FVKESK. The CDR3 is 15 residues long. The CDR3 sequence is CASSQGGMRGNEQFF.

CDR3: CAWKRDSYSYEQYF. This chain connects TRBV30 to TRBJ2-7; TCRdb designates TRBD1, a call that cannot be tested without DNA. CDR1 and CDR2 (germline): GTSNPN, SVGIG (reference sequence). The length of the CDR3 is 14 residues.

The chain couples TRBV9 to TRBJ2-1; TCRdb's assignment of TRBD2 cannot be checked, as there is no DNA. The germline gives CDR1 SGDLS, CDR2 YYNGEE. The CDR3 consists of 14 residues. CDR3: CASGPGLDYNEQFF.

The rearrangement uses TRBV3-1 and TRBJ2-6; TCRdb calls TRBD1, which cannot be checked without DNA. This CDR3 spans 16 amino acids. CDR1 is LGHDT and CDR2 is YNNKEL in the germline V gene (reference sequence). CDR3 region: CASSPGQGTGANVLTF.

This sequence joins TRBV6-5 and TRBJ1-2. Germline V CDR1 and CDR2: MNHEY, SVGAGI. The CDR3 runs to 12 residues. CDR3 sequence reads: CASSSGAHGYTF.

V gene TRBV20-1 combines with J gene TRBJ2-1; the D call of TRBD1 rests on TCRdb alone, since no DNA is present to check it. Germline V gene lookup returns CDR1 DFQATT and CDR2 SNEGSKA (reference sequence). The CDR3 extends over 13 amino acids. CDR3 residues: CSASRQGGGEQFF.

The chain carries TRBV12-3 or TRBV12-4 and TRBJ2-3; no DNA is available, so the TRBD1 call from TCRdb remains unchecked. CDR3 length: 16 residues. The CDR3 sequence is CASSPLRDSYLDTQYF.

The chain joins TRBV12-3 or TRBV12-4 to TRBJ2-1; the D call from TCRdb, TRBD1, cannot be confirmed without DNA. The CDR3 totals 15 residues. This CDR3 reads CASRVSGGDYNEQFF.

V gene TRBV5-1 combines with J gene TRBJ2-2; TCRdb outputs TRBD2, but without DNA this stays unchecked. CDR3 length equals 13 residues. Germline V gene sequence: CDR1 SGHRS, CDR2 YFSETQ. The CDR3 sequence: CASRGTEGGELFF.

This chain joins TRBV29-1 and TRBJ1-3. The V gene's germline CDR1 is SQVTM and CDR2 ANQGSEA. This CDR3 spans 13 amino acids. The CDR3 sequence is CSVKDSSGNTIYF. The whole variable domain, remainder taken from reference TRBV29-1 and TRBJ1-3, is SAVISQKPSRDICQRGTSLTIQCQVDSQVTMMFWYRQQPGQSLTLIATANQGSEATYESGFVIDKFPISRPNLTFSTLTVSNMSPEDSSIYLCSVKDSSGNTIYFGEGSWLTVV.

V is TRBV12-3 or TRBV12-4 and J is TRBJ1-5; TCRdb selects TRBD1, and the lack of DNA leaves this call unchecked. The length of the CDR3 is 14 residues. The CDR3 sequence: CASSQGRGYQPQHF.

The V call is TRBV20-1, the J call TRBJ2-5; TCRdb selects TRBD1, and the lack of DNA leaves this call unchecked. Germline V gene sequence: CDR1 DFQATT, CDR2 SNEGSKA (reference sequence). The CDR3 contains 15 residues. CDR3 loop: CSARVPGVGQETQYF.

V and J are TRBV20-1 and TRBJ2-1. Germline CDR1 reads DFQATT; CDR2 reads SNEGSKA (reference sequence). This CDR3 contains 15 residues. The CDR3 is CSAQPPRALYNEQFF.

The CDR3 loop is CASSFPDGYTF. The chain couples TRBV5-5 to TRBJ1-2. CDR1 and CDR2 from the germline V gene are SGHKS and YYEKEE (reference sequence). The CDR3 totals 11 residues.

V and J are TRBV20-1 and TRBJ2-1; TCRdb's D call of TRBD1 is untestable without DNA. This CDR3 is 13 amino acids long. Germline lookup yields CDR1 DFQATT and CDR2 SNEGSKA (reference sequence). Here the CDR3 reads CSARKTGFGEQFF.

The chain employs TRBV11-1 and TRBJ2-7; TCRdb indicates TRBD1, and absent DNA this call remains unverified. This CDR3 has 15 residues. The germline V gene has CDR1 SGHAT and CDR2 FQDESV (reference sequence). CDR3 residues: CASSAWDRTPYEQYF.

The CDR3 reads CASSYPGTGGSEAFF. This chain connects TRBV6-5 to TRBJ1-1; the TCRdb D gene call, TRBD1, has no DNA to confirm it. This CDR3 comprises 15 residues. CDR1 MNHEY and CDR2 SVGAGI come from the germline V gene.

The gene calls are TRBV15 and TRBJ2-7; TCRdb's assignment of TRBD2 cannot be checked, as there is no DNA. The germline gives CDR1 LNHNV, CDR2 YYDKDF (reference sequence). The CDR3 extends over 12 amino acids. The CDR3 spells CATGPSGNEQYF.

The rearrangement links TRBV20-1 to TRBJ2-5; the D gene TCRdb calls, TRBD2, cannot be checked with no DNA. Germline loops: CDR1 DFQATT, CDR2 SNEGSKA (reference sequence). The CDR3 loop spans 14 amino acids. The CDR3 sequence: CSGELGASRETQYF.

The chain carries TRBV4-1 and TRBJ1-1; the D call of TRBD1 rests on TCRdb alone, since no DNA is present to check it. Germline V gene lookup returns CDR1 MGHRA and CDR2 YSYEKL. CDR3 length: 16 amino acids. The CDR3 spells CASSQEVSQGGPEAFF.

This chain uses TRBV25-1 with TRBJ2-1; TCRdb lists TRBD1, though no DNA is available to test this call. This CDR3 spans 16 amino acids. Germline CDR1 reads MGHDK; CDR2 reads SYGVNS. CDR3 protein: CASSNPTRDPANEQFF. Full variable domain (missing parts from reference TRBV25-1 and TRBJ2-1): EADIYQTPRYLVIGTGKKITLECSQTMGHDKMYWYQQDPGMELHLIHYSYGVNSTEKGDLSSESTVSRIRTEHFPLTLESARPSHTSQYLCASSNPTRDPANEQFFGPGTRLTVL.

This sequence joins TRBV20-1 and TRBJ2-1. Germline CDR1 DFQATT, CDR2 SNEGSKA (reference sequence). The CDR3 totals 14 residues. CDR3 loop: CSAYEGGADNEQFF.

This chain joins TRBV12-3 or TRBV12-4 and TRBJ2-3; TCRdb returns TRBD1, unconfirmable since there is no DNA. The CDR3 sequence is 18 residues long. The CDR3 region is CASSFLGFGTGARSEPYF.

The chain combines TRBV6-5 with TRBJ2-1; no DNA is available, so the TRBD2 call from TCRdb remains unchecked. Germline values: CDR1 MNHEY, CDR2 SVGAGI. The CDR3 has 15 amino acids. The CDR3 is CASSYSGRDGNEQFF.

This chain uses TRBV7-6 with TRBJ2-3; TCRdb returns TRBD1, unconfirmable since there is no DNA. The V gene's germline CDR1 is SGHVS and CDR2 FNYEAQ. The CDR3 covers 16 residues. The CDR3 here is CASSAAGTGRTDTQYF.

CDR3 protein: CASSGGIDYEQFF. The V gene is TRBV2, the J gene TRBJ2-1. This CDR3 is 13 amino acids long. CDR1 is SNHLY, CDR2 FYNNEI, per germline.